This T cell receptor (beta chain) derives from a study of cytomegalovirus exposure and HLA in healthy donors. Findings of the study overall: Productive rates of about 87% or about 30% were seen for most TCR beta V segments in an earlier analysis. Because they were indistinguishable, some V segments, including TRBV6-2 and TRBV6-3, were excluded. Later on, analysis showed that most CMV-associated TCR beta chains appeared to be HLA-restricted.

V dropped 1 base and J dropped 0 bases, with 4 bases sitting between them. The CDR3 is 13 amino acids. Germline V gives CDR1 GTSNPN, CDR2 SVGIG (reference sequence). Concerning this clone: The antigen is unknown.

The PCR contained 60 Vbeta and 13 Jbeta primers. Method: immunoSEQ multiplex PCR; TCRdb's copy keeps in-frame clones and lacks some. The table has 190,000 or so clones, roughly four fifths seen once. The specimen sequenced was PBMCs. The TCR originated in a man aged 50 to 59 in good health and CMV-seronegative. The chain employs TRBV30 and TRBJ1-5; D remains ambiguous. The CDR3 loop is CAWSESSNQPQHF. The CDR3 nucleotides are TGTGCCTGGAGTGAGAGTAGCAATCAGCCCCAGCATTTT.